What follows are 20 T cell receptor beta chains derived from one specimen sequenced in a study of cytotoxic CD8 clonotypes in ibrutinib-treated CLL. The protocol was immunoSEQ multiplex PCR, while the TCRdb copy is restricted to in-frame clones and leaves out a portion. The data show over 25,000 clones, approximately 80% seen once. The starting material was PBMCs, obtained after 36 months of ibrutinib treatment. The receptors stem from a human donor with chronic lymphocytic leukemia.

This chain links TRBV27 with TRBJ1-3; 12 nucleotides align to TRBD1. The CDR3 sequence is 16 residues long. The V and J ends lost 5 bases and 3 bases, in that order; junction bases with no gene match: 5. Looked up from germline, CDR1 is MNHEY and CDR2 is SMNVEV (reference sequence). This CDR3 reads CASSPGQGAGGNTIYF. The DNA of the CDR3 is TGTGCCAGCAGTCCGGGACAGGGGGCAGGTGGAAACACCATATATTTT.

The chain carries TRBV6-5 and TRBJ2-7; D possibly matches TRBD1 or TRBD2 (5 bases each). Germline V gives CDR1 MNHEY, CDR2 SVGAGI. The CDR3 has 14 amino acids. Trimming stripped 6 bases from V and 0 bases from J, with 12 bases between. CDR3 DNA sequence: TGTGCCAGCAGAAGAGGGGCCAACTCCTACGAGCAGTACTTC. This translates into CASRRGANSYEQYF.

The V and J genes are TRBV4-1 and TRBJ2-7; the D is unclear. The CDR3 has 14 amino acids. Germline CDR1 MGHRA, CDR2 YSYEKL. Trimming stripped 4 bases from V and 2 bases from J, with 12 bases between. In nucleotides, the CDR3 is TGCGCCAGCAGCCCCCGGGCACGGACCTACGAGCAGTACTTC. Its protein is CASSPRARTYEQYF.

This chain links TRBV29-1 with TRBJ2-3; D tentatively reads TRBD1 or TRBD2 (5 bases each). The CDR3 sequence is 13 residues long. The ends were cut back, 8 bases at V and 2 bases at J, with 14 bases in the middle. Looked up from germline, CDR1 is SQVTM and CDR2 is ANQGSEA. The CDR3 DNA reads as TGCAGCTCACCGGGACGGACCACAGATACGCAGTATTTT. Translation gives CSSPGRTTDTQYF.

This sequence joins TRBV10-3 and TRBJ1-6, with D maybe TRBD1 (6 bases). The CDR3 consists of 16 residues. From germline, CDR1 is ENHRY and CDR2 SYGVKD. Trimming removed 6 bases at V and 3 bases at J, with 15 bases between. The CDR3 sequence is CAISLQGPGYNSPLHF. DNA for the CDR3: TGTGCCATCAGCCTACAGGGCCCCGGCTATAATTCACCCCTCCACTTT.

The CDR3 region has the DNA TGTGCCAGCAGTTACAGTCAGGGAGGGGACACCGGGGAGCTGTTTTTT. It specifies CASSYSQGGDTGELFF. The chain recombines TRBV6-5 with TRBJ2-2, with 7 nucleotides matching TRBD2. The junction had 6 bases not matched to a gene; V was cut back by 2 bases and J by 3 bases. Germline V gene sequence: CDR1 MNHEY, CDR2 SVGAGI. The CDR3 totals 16 residues.

The V gene is TRBV30, the J gene TRBJ2-6, with D maybe TRBD2 (7 bases). Trimming cost V 4 bases and J 4 bases, with 17 bases left between them. The germline V gene encodes CDR1 GTSNPN and CDR2 SVGIG (reference sequence). The CDR3 consists of 16 residues. The CDR3 spells CAWNTIGGRGANVLTF. The CDR3 region has the DNA TGTGCCTGGAATACGATCGGGGGGCGCGGGGCCAACGTCCTGACTTTC.

This sequence joins TRBV4-1 and TRBJ1-5; TRBD1 aligns across 10 bases. In germline, CDR1 is MGHRA, CDR2 YSYEKL. Losses at the gene ends were 3 bases for V and 5 bases for J; bases not matched to a gene: 10. The CDR3 runs 17 residues. CDR3 in amino acids: CASSHPGTGERDQPQHF. In DNA, the CDR3 is TGCGCCAGCAGCCACCCCGGGACAGGGGAAAGGGATCAGCCCCAGCATTTT.

This clone was seen a single time. This sequence joins TRBV19 and TRBJ2-5, with TRBD1 identical over 7 bases. Trimming cost V 10 bases and J 1 base; bases outside gene matches: 12. Germline V gene data show CDR1 as LNHDA and CDR2 as SQIVND (reference sequence). The CDR3 extends over 15 amino acids. The CDR3 DNA reads as TGTGCCACCCTGGGTACCAACAGGGGCCAAGAGACCCAGTACTTC. Protein sequence: CATLGTNRGQETQYF.

The chain links TRBV7-9 to TRBJ2-3; weak D call: TRBD2 (6 bases). Germline assignment: CDR1 SEHNR and CDR2 FQNEAQ (reference sequence). The V end lost 1 base, the J end lost 8 bases, and 10 bases lay between the germline ends. The CDR3 loop spans 13 amino acids. The CDR3 reads CASSLGGEGTQYF. Written as DNA, the CDR3 is TGTGCCAGCAGCTTAGGGGGGGAAGGTACGCAGTATTTT.

The chain couples TRBV18 to TRBJ1-4, with 10 nucleotides matching TRBD1. CDR3 length equals 14 residues. Looked up from germline, CDR1 is KGHSH and CDR2 is LQKENI. V trimming: 3 bases; J trimming: 8 bases; junction bases outside the gene matches: 3. CDR3 region: CASSPDRGREKLFF. CDR3 bases: TGTGCCAGCTCACCGGACAGGGGGAGGGAAAAACTGTTTTTT.

The chain links TRBV5-8 to TRBJ2-3; possible D gene TRBD2, 7 bases. Trimming pared 4 bases from V and 11 bases from J, leaving 11 bases between. The CDR3 runs to 11 residues. Per germline, CDR1 SGHTS and CDR2 YDEGEE. This CDR3 reads CASSIGGGQYF. The CDR3 DNA is TGTGCCAGCAGCATAGGGGGGGGGCAGTATTTT. Based on the CDR3 plus reference TRBV5-8 and TRBJ2-3, the full variable domain is EAGVTQSPTHLIKTRGQQATLRCSPISGHTSVYWYQQALGLGLQFLLWYDEGEERNRGNFPPRFSGRQFPNYSSELNVNALELEDSALYLCASSIGGGQYFGPGTRLTVL.

This clone has a handful of counts. V usage is TRBV5-6 and J usage is TRBJ1-6, with TRBD1 identical over 8 bases. Germline CDR1 and CDR2: SGHDT and YYEEEE. CDR3 length: 15 amino acids. The junction had 10 bases not matched to a gene; V was cut back by 7 bases and J by 7 bases. The CDR3 loop reads CASHPGQAENSPLHF. The CDR3 DNA follows: TGTGCCAGCCATCCGGGACAGGCTGAGAATTCACCCCTCCACTTT.

This clone was counted between two and nine times. J is TRBJ1-5 and V is TRBV5-5; 7 bases are shared with TRBD1. V shed 0 bases and J 2 bases; nucleotides not matched to a gene: 5. Per germline, CDR1 SGHKS and CDR2 YYEKEE (reference sequence). The CDR3 extends over 16 amino acids. The CDR3 region is CASSLDTGDRNQPQHF. CDR3 sequence (DNA): TGTGCCAGCAGCTTGGATACAGGGGATCGCAATCAGCCCCAGCATTTT. Full variable domain (remainder filled in from reference TRBV5-5 and TRBJ1-5): DAGVTQSPTHLIKTRGQQVTLRCSPISGHKSVSWYQQVLGQGPQFIFQYYEKEERGRGNFPDRFSARQFPNYSSELNVNALLLGDSALYLCASSLDTGDRNQPQHFGDGTRLSIL.

V is TRBV7-3 and J is TRBJ2-3; 8 bases align to TRBD1. The ends lost 5 bases at V and 5 bases at J; junction bases unmatched: 6. The germline gives CDR1 SGHTA, CDR2 FQGTGA. The CDR3 length is 14 residues. Written as DNA, the CDR3 is TGTGCCAGCAGCCGAAGACAGGGGAGAGATACGCAGTATTTT. Translation: CASSRRQGRDTQYF.

Only a few counts were recorded for this clone. The V gene is TRBV5-1, the J gene TRBJ1-4; 8 nucleotides agree with TRBD1. J was trimmed by 2 bases and V by 4 bases; bases with no gene match: 7. The CDR3 length is 16 residues. Germline V gene sequence: CDR1 SGHRS, CDR2 YFSETQ. The CDR3 loop reads CASSLDRAGTNEKLFF. CDR3 in DNA: TGCGCCAGCAGCCTGGACAGGGCTGGGACTAATGAAAAACTGTTTTTT.

This clone was recorded a few times. This rearrangement joins TRBV4-2 to TRBJ1-6; D gene uncertain. The germline gives CDR1 LGHNA, CDR2 YNFKEQ. This CDR3 contains 17 residues. Trimming took off 0 bases at V and 0 bases at J, with 9 bases between the two ends. The CDR3 loop is CASSQETAGSYNSPLHF. As DNA, the CDR3 is TGTGCCAGCAGCCAAGAAACGGCAGGCTCCTATAATTCACCCCTCCACTTT.

The rearrangement links TRBV5-1 to TRBJ1-4, with TRBD1 matching 8 bases. J lost 5 bases, V lost 2 bases, and 5 bases had no gene match. In germline, CDR1 is SGHRS, CDR2 YFSETQ. The CDR3 spans 15 residues. CDR3 region: CASSLQGGRNEKLFF. CDR3 in DNA: TGCGCCAGCAGCTTACAGGGGGGTCGCAATGAAAAACTGTTTTTT.

CDR3 residues: CASSLSSGKDYGYTF. The CDR3 DNA reads as TGCGCCAGCAGCTTGTCCTCAGGGAAAGACTATGGCTACACCTTC. This chain uses TRBV5-1 with TRBJ1-2; a weak D match, TRBD1 (5 bases). V was shortened by 1 base and J by 3 bases, with 13 bases between the two germline ends. Germline V gene sequence: CDR1 SGHRS, CDR2 YFSETQ. The CDR3 totals 15 residues. Filled out from reference TRBV5-1 and TRBJ1-2, the complete variable domain reads KAGVTQTPRYLIKTRGQQVTLSCSPISGHRSVSWYQQTPGQGLQFLFEYFSETQRNKGNFPGRFSGRQFSNSRSEMNVSTLELGDSALYLCASSLSSGKDYGYTFGSGTRLTVV.

This CDR3 is CASGGTGDYNEQFF. The CDR3 coding sequence is TGTGCCTCAGGTGGGACAGGGGACTACAATGAGCAGTTCTTC. The V call is TRBV30, the J call TRBJ2-1, with 10 bases lining up with TRBD1. Per germline, CDR1 GTSNPN and CDR2 SVGIG (reference sequence). The CDR3 spans 14 residues. V was clipped by 7 bases and J by 3 bases; unmatched bases: 6.